This passage covers 21 T cell receptor beta chains from one sample sequenced in a study of T cell changes during pregnancy in multiple sclerosis. Libraries were prepared by immunoSEQ multiplex PCR; TCRdb keeps only in-frame clonotypes and omits some of them. Found here are over 30,000 clones, roughly nine tenths of them singletons; the top ten hold roughly 10%. Sequenced material: CD8+ T cells from peripheral blood mononuclear cells, taken in the third trimester of pregnancy. Receptors were obtained from a female donor with multiple sclerosis, enrolled in a pregnancy study.

The chain employs TRBV4-1 and TRBJ2-7; 7 bases are shared with TRBD2. The CDR3 length is 16 residues. J was trimmed by 5 bases and V by 3 bases; bases with no gene match: 13. In germline, CDR1 is MGHRA, CDR2 YSYEKL. The CDR3 protein is CASSHSGVIQLDEQYF. Written as DNA, the CDR3 is TGCGCCAGCAGCCACAGCGGGGTTATCCAATTGGACGAGCAGTACTTC.

The genes are TRBV20-1 and TRBJ2-7; D call uncertain. This CDR3 is 10 amino acids long. Per germline, CDR1 DFQATT and CDR2 SNEGSKA (reference sequence). The V gene lost 4 bases and the J gene lost 2 bases, with 3 bases spanning the gap. CDR3 sequence: CSATTYEQYF. DNA for the CDR3: TGCAGTGCTACCACCTACGAGCAGTACTTC.

V and J are TRBV10-1 and TRBJ1-2; the D is unclear. The CDR3 has 12 residues. Deletions cut 2 bases from V and 13 bases from J, with 14 bases between. Germline V lookup: CDR1 WNHNN, CDR2 SYGVQD (reference sequence). CDR3 coding DNA: TGCGCCAGCAGTGAGCCCCCGAGGGTTCCCACCTTC. It translates to CASSEPPRVPTF.

The chain couples TRBV7-3 to TRBJ2-1; D might be TRBD1 (5 bases). CDR1 is SGHTA and CDR2 is FQGTGA in the germline V gene. V lost 3 bases to trimming and J lost 10 bases, with 13 bases between them. This CDR3 has 13 amino acids. CDR3 protein: CASSLVGAEEQFF. The CDR3 bases are TGTGCCAGCAGCTTGGTAGGGGCCGAAGAGCAGTTCTTC.

The J gene is TRBJ2-7, the V gene TRBV27; weak D call: TRBD2 (5 bases). This CDR3 has 15 amino acids. Germline V CDR1 and CDR2: MNHEY, SMNVEV (reference sequence). Trimming stripped 0 bases from V and 6 bases from J, with 15 bases between. CDR3 in DNA: TGTGCCAGCAGTTTATCCCGGGGTAAAGTTAGCGAGCAGTACTTC. Residues: CASSLSRGKVSEQYF.

J is TRBJ2-7 and V is TRBV6-1; D may be TRBD1 (6 bases). CDR3 length: 14 amino acids. The germline V gene encodes CDR1 MNHNS and CDR2 SASEGT. Trimming removed 6 bases from V and 4 bases from J, with 16 bases in between. This CDR3 reads CASRPGVGPYEQYF. The CDR3 bases are TGTGCCAGCAGGCCAGGGGTCGGGCCGTACGAGCAGTACTTC.

CDR3 residues: CASSPSSGRKTGELFF. DNA for the CDR3: TGTGCCAGCAGTCCATCTAGCGGGAGAAAGACCGGGGAGCTGTTTTTT. This sequence joins TRBV2 and TRBJ2-2, with 10 bases aligning to TRBD2. The J segment lost 5 bases and the V segment lost 5 bases, leaving 8 bases of the junction unmatched. The length of the CDR3 is 16 residues. Per the germline V gene, CDR1 is SNHLY and CDR2 is FYNNEI.

V gene TRBV28 combines with J gene TRBJ1-2; 8 bases line up with TRBD1. In germline, CDR1 is MDHEN, CDR2 SYDVKM. The V gene end was trimmed by 5 bases and the J gene end by 2 bases; junction bases not matched to a gene: 7. This CDR3 has 15 residues. The chain's CDR3 is CASSPPGTGNYGYTF. In DNA, the CDR3 is TGTGCCAGCAGTCCCCCCGGGACAGGAAACTATGGCTACACCTTC.

The chain recombines TRBV6-1 with TRBJ2-7; no definite D call. There are 12 residues in the CDR3. Germline V gene lookup returns CDR1 MNHNS and CDR2 SASEGT. Trimming removed 3 bases from V and 3 bases from J, with 6 bases in between. In DNA form, the CDR3 reads TGTGCCAGCAGTGAGATGCGCTACGAGCAGTACTTC. It codes for CASSEMRYEQYF.

This chain joins TRBV5-6 and TRBJ1-2, with TRBD1 matching 7 bases. The CDR3 covers 13 residues. V lost 0 bases and J lost 4; bases outside the gene matches: 0. Germline V lookup: CDR1 SGHDT, CDR2 YYEEEE. The CDR3 region has the DNA TGTGCCAGCAGCTTGGACAGGGGCTATGGCTACACCTTC. Residues: CASSLDRGYGYTF.

The V gene is TRBV28, the J gene TRBJ2-7; weak D call: TRBD1 (7 bases). Germline CDR1 reads MDHEN; CDR2 reads SYDVKM. CDR3 size: 17 residues. V was pared by 1 base and J by 2 bases, with 18 bases between. The CDR3: CASSLFEVQGGPYEQYF. The CDR3 coding sequence is TGTGCCAGCAGTTTATTCGAGGTGCAGGGGGGCCCCTACGAGCAGTACTTC.

In this sample, this clone turned up a few times. J is TRBJ1-1 and V is TRBV30, with D tentatively TRBD1 (6 bases). Germline V gene data show CDR1 as GTSNPN and CDR2 as SVGIG (reference sequence). The CDR3 contains 11 residues. V dropped 1 base and J dropped 7 bases, with 7 bases sitting between them. CDR3 nucleotide sequence: TGTGCCTGGAGTGAGGGACATGAAGCTTTCTTT. Translating gives CAWSEGHEAFF.

The chain employs TRBV9 and TRBJ1-1; 7 bases fit TRBD1. V shed 4 bases and J 5 bases; nucleotides not matched to a gene: 11. The CDR3 length is 15 residues. Looked up from germline, CDR1 is SGDLS and CDR2 is YYNGEE. DNA of the CDR3: TGTGCCAGCAGCCCACTGGGTGCAGGGGGTACTGAAGCTTTCTTT. It is translated as CASSPLGAGGTEAFF.

This chain connects TRBV5-4 to TRBJ2-7; 16 bases align to TRBD2. The J segment lost 7 bases and the V segment lost 3 bases, leaving 19 bases of the junction unmatched. The CDR3 spans 20 residues. CDR1 is SGHNT, CDR2 YYREEE, per germline (reference sequence). This CDR3 is CASSSGDGTSGGVPGGEQYF. CDR3 sequence (DNA): TGTGCCAGCAGCTCCGGGGACGGGACTAGCGGGGGGGTGCCGGGTGGGGAGCAGTACTTC.

The chain has TRBV5-1 and TRBJ2-1; TRBD2 agrees at 13 bases. Germline V gene data show CDR1 as SGHRS and CDR2 as YFSETQ. The CDR3 sequence is 19 residues long. Trimming took 4 bases from V and 0 from J; bases not matched to a gene: 10. CDR3 bases: TGCGCCAGCAGCACGCGACTAGCGGGGGGTCGGAGCTCCTACAATGAGCAGTTCTTC. Residues: CASSTRLAGGRSSYNEQFF.

V usage is TRBV10-3 and J usage is TRBJ2-3; 14 bases fit TRBD2. The ends lost 4 bases at V and 3 bases at J; junction bases unmatched: 9. Germline values: CDR1 ENHRY, CDR2 SYGVKD. This CDR3 spans 18 amino acids. CDR3 sequence (DNA): TGTGCCATCAGTGGGACTAGCGGGAGGATTGTCGGGACAGATACGCAGTATTTT. Translating gives CAISGTSGRIVGTDTQYF.

The V and J genes are TRBV5-1 and TRBJ1-1; 7 bases are shared with TRBD1. This CDR3 has 16 amino acids. Germline V gene sequence: CDR1 SGHRS, CDR2 YFSETQ. V lost 4 bases to trimming and J lost 0 bases; unmatched junction nucleotides: 9. DNA for the CDR3: TGCGCCAGCAGCCTTGGACAGGCGTTCATGAACACTGAAGCTTTCTTT. Translating it yields CASSLGQAFMNTEAFF.

DNA of the CDR3: TGTGCCAGTAGCCTAAGGGGGCGCGGTACTGAAGCTTTCTTT. This encodes CASSLRGRGTEAFF. The chain joins TRBV19 to TRBJ1-1; 7 bases align to TRBD1. CDR3 length: 14 amino acids. CDR1 is LNHDA and CDR2 is SQIVND in the germline V gene (reference sequence). V trimming: 6 bases; J trimming: 5 bases; junction bases outside the gene matches: 9.

This chain connects TRBV7-9 to TRBJ2-7; possible D gene TRBD1, 7 bases. Germline V gene data show CDR1 as SEHNR and CDR2 as FQNEAQ (reference sequence). CDR3 length equals 12 residues. V was trimmed by 5 bases and J by 5 bases, leaving 10 bases between them. The CDR3 spells CASSQGGNEQYF. The CDR3 region has the DNA TGTGCCAGCAGCCAGGGGGGTAACGAGCAGTACTTC. Variable domain in full (rest from reference TRBV7-9 and TRBJ2-7): DTGVSQNPRHKITKRGQNVTFRCDPISEHNRLYWYRQTLGQGPEFLTYFQNEAQLEKSRLLSDRFSAERPKGSFSTLEIQRTEQGDSAMYLCASSQGGNEQYFGPGTRLTVT.

The chain uses TRBV5-1 and TRBJ1-1; perhaps TRBD1 as D (6 bases). V lost 4 bases and J lost 4, with 14 bases in between. Germline values: CDR1 SGHRS, CDR2 YFSETQ. The CDR3 extends over 14 amino acids. The CDR3 protein is CASSVGQSGTEAFF. As DNA, the CDR3 is TGCGCCAGCAGCGTTGGACAGTCGGGCACTGAAGCTTTCTTT. Drawing the rest from reference TRBV5-1 and TRBJ1-1, the complete variable domain is KAGVTQTPRYLIKTRGQQVTLSCSPISGHRSVSWYQQTPGQGLQFLFEYFSETQRNKGNFPGRFSGRQFSNSRSEMNVSTLELGDSALYLCASSVGQSGTEAFFGQGTRLTVV.

This chain joins TRBV27 and TRBJ2-1, with 7 bases fitting TRBD2. The CDR3 is 19 residues long. Unmatched junction bases numbered 15, after V lost 1 base and J lost 3 bases. CDR1 and CDR2 (germline): MNHEY, SMNVEV (reference sequence). The CDR3, as DNA: TGTGCCAGCAGTTTATACCCCGAGGTGATAGCGGGCTTCTACAATGAGCAGTTCTTC. Protein product: CASSLYPEVIAGFYNEQFF.